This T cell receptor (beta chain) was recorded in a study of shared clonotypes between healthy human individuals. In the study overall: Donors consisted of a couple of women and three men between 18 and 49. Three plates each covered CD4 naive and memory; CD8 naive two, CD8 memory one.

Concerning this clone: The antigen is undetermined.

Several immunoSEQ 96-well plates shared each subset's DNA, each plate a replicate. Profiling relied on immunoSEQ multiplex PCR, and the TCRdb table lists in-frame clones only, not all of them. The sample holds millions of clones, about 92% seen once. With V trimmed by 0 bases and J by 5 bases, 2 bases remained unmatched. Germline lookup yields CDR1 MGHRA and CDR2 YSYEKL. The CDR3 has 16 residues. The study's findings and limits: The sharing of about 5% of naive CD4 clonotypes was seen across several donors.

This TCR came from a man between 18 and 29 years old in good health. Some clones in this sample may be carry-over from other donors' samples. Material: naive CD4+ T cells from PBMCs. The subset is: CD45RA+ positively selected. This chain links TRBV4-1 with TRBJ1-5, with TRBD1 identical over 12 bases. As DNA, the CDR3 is TGCGCCAGCAGCCAAGAAGGGACAGGGGGCCATCAGCCCCAGCATTTT. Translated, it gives CASSQEGTGGHQPQHF.